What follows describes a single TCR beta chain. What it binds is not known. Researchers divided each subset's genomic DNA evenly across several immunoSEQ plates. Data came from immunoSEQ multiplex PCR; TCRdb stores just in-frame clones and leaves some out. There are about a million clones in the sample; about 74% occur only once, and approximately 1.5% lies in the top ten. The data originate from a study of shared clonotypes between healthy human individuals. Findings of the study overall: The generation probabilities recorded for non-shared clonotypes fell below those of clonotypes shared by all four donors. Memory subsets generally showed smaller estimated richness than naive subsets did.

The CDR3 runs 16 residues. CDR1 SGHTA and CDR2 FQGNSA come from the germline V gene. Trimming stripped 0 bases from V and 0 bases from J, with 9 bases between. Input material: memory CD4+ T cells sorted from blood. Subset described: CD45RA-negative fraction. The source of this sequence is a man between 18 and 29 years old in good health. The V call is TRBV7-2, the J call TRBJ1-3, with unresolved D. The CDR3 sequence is CASSLARVASGNTIYF. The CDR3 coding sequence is TGTGCCAGCAGCTTAGCGCGGGTCGCCTCTGGAAACACCATATATTTT.